In its sample, the clone carrying this T cell receptor (beta chain) was seen many times. Germline assignment: CDR1 SQVTM and CDR2 ANQGSEA. The CDR3 extends over 11 amino acids. V was pared by 7 bases and J by 4 bases, with 10 bases between. This entry is derived from a study of blood T cells in healthy people across ages. For the second PCR, which ran for about 6 to 12 cycles, a sample-barcoded 5' primer and a J-beta primer mix were used. Each CDR3 protein gets one entry after TCRdb re-called the 5' RACE reads with MiXCR. This sample has about 930,000 distinct CDR3 sequences; 25% to 30% occur once, and the top ten carry roughly 10%. These data also formed part of another study, on T cells of mothers and their children.

The chain couples TRBV29-1 to TRBJ1-2, with no clear D. Sequenced material: blood. This clonotype originated in a woman between 40 and 50 years old in good health. The CDR3 DNA sequence: TGCAGCGACGACACCGGCTATGGCTACACCTTC. As protein: CSDDTGYGYTF.